The 30 T cell receptor beta chains reported below all come from one sample, sequenced in a study of CD8 T cells in Susac syndrome. RNA totalling roughly 0.45 to 1 ug underwent reverse transcription with random hexamers. TCRdb ran MiXCR on the immunoSEQ multiplex PCR reads and lists one entry per CDR3 protein. The repertoire consists of 75,000 to 95,000 distinct CDR3 sequences, with about 93% occurring once and the leading ten covering more than 0.4%. Sequenced input: CD8+ T cells from PBMCs. The receptors derive from a human donor with Susac syndrome.

The J gene is TRBJ1-3, the V gene TRBV12-3 or TRBV12-4, with a weak D call TRBD1 (5 bases). The CDR3 extends over 15 amino acids. V was trimmed by 6 bases and J by 2 bases, leaving 14 bases between them. Written as DNA, the CDR3 is TGTGCCAGCAGCGTTACCAGGGTAACTGGAAACACCATATATTTT. Residues: CASSVTRVTGNTIYF.

The chain recombines TRBV4-3 with TRBJ1-5; D is uncertain. V lost 0 bases to trimming and J lost 4 bases, with 10 bases between them. The CDR3 is 15 residues long. The germline V gene has CDR1 LGHNA and CDR2 YSLEER. The DNA for the CDR3 is TGCGCCAGCAGCCAAGATAACAACGGAAATCAGCCCCAGCATTTT. Translating it yields CASSQDNNGNQPQHF.

The chain is built from TRBV6-5 and TRBJ1-1; tentative D call: TRBD1 (5 bases). V dropped 5 bases and J dropped 4 bases, with 17 bases sitting between them. The CDR3 spans 15 residues. In germline, CDR1 is MNHEY, CDR2 SVGAGI. The CDR3 reads CASSVTTRGATEAFF. CDR3 bases: TGTGCCAGCAGTGTGACGACCCGAGGGGCCACTGAAGCTTTCTTT.

The chain uses TRBV4-3 and TRBJ2-7, with 7 bases aligning to TRBD2. Germline V gene sequence: CDR1 LGHNA, CDR2 YSLEER. The CDR3 is 14 amino acids. Trimming at V came to 1 base and at J to 2 bases, leaving 2 bases not matched to a gene. CDR3 in DNA: TGCGCCAGCAGCCAAGGACTAGCCCCCTACGAGCAGTACTTC. Translating it yields CASSQGLAPYEQYF.

In this sample, this clonotype turned up once. The chain combines TRBV4-1 with TRBJ2-7; maybe TRBD2 (5 bases). Germline V CDR1 and CDR2: MGHRA, YSYEKL. V was shortened by 0 bases and J by 1 base, with 10 bases between the two germline ends. CDR3 length: 15 residues. The CDR3 loop is CASSQESGWSYEQYF. CDR3 DNA: TGCGCCAGCAGCCAAGAGTCGGGGTGGTCCTACGAGCAGTACTTC.

This sequence joins TRBV24-1 and TRBJ2-2, with D possibly matching TRBD2 (6 bases). Trimming took 3 bases from V and 2 from J, leaving 15 bases between them. This CDR3 contains 17 residues. From germline, CDR1 is KGHDR and CDR2 SFDVKD. The CDR3 DNA sequence: TGTGCCACCAGTGATAGGGAGGAGGGGTTCAACACCGGGGAGCTGTTTTTT. Translated: CATSDREEGFNTGELFF.

This chain uses TRBV6-4 with TRBJ1-1; TRBD1 is a possible D gene (6 bases). The CDR3 is 14 amino acids. Germline loops: CDR1 MRHNA, CDR2 SNTAGT. V lost 4 bases and J lost 7, with 16 bases in between. The CDR3 here is CASSAEGGDGEAFF. Written as DNA, the CDR3 is TGTGCCAGCAGTGCCGAAGGGGGGGATGGTGAAGCTTTCTTT.

V gene TRBV6-5 combines with J gene TRBJ2-7; 7 positions match TRBD1. CDR3 size: 14 residues. V shed 6 bases, J shed 7 bases, and the junction held 12 bases outside the gene matches. CDR1 MNHEY and CDR2 SVGAGI come from the germline V gene. The CDR3 protein is CASSMIYRGREQYF. Here the CDR3 DNA reads TGTGCCAGCAGCATGATATACAGGGGACGGGAGCAGTACTTC.

The V and J genes are TRBV6-1 and TRBJ1-2; D might be TRBD1 (6 bases). Trimming left V 2 bases short and J 8 bases short, with 21 bases between. Germline V lookup: CDR1 MNHNS, CDR2 SASEGT. The CDR3 spans 16 residues. The CDR3 DNA sequence: TGTGCCAGCAGTGAATTAAGCCGTGGGCAGGGGAGAGGCTACACCTTC. Its translation: CASSELSRGQGRGYTF.

This rearrangement joins TRBV13 to TRBJ2-3, with 7 bases identical to TRBD1. V shed 1 base and J 7 bases; nucleotides not matched to a gene: 11. The CDR3 extends over 16 amino acids. CDR1 and CDR2 from the germline V gene are PRHDT and FYEKMQ (reference sequence). This chain's CDR3 is CASSLVDREGPYTQYF. CDR3 DNA sequence: TGTGCCAGCAGCTTAGTCGACAGGGAAGGTCCATATACGCAGTATTTT.

This clonotype occurred once. The CDR3 is CASSGTGYTEAFF. CDR3 sequence (DNA): TGTGCCAGCAGCGGGACAGGGTACACTGAAGCTTTCTTT. The V gene is TRBV6-2 or TRBV6-3, the J gene TRBJ1-1; 9 bases match TRBD1. Germline CDR1 and CDR2: MNHEY and SVGEGT. V was pared by 6 bases and J by 3 bases, with 2 bases of the junction left unmatched. This CDR3 has 13 amino acids.

The rearrangement links TRBV20-1 to TRBJ1-2, with 8 bases lining up with TRBD1. The CDR3 is made up of 13 amino acids. The V and J ends lost 3 bases and 5 bases, in that order; junction bases with no gene match: 5. Germline V lookup: CDR1 DFQATT, CDR2 SNEGSKA (reference sequence). The CDR3 spells CSASRDRTYGYTF. As DNA, the CDR3 is TGCAGTGCTAGTCGGGACAGGACTTATGGCTACACCTTC.

The rearrangement links TRBV12-3 or TRBV12-4 to TRBJ1-1; tentatively, D is TRBD1 (5 bases). Trimming pared 6 bases from V and 1 base from J, leaving 24 bases between. The CDR3 length is 18 residues. The CDR3: CASRPPPTANVENTEAFF. Here the CDR3 DNA reads TGTGCCAGCAGGCCCCCCCCGACAGCGAATGTTGAGAACACTGAAGCTTTCTTT.

V and J are TRBV29-1 and TRBJ1-2; D is unresolved. This CDR3 has 12 residues. V was pared by 6 bases and J by 1 base, with 9 bases between. Germline V gene sequence: CDR1 SQVTM, CDR2 ANQGSEA. CDR3 in DNA: TGCAGCGTCTCGACGGATAACTATGGCTACACCTTC. Encoded protein: CSVSTDNYGYTF. The complete variable domain, with remaining parts taken from reference TRBV29-1 and TRBJ1-2, reads SAVISQKPSRDICQRGTSLTIQCQVDSQVTMMFWYRQQPGQSLTLIATANQGSEATYESGFVIDKFPISRPNLTFSTLTVSNMSPEDSSIYLCSVSTDNYGYTFGSGTRLTVV.

This clonotype was seen a single time. The V and J genes are TRBV5-1 and TRBJ2-1; D is possibly TRBD2 (5 bases). Germline V CDR1 and CDR2: SGHRS, YFSETQ. V was cut by 2 bases and J by 0 bases, with 9 bases left in between. The length of the CDR3 is 15 residues. The CDR3 sequence is CASSLAESSYNEQFF. The CDR3 DNA is TGCGCCAGCAGCTTAGCGGAAAGCTCCTACAATGAGCAGTTCTTC.

V and J are TRBV5-4 and TRBJ1-5; unclear D gene. V was pared by 0 bases and J by 4 bases, with 2 bases between. The CDR3 contains 12 residues. Germline-derived CDR1 and CDR2 are SGHNT and YYREEE (reference sequence). The CDR3 reads CASSLGNQPQHF. The CDR3 bases are TGTGCCAGCAGCTTGGGGAATCAGCCCCAGCATTTT.

V is TRBV5-8 and J is TRBJ2-5, with D maybe TRBD2 (5 bases). The germline V and J ends were trimmed by 7 bases and 5 bases, with 21 bases remaining between them. Per the germline V gene, CDR1 is SGHTS and CDR2 is YDEGEE. This CDR3 has 15 amino acids. CDR3 protein: CASPQFAGPVETQYF. CDR3 nucleotides: TGTGCCAGCCCCCAATTCGCGGGTCCCGTTGAGACCCAGTACTTC.

The rearrangement links TRBV9 to TRBJ2-1; D may be TRBD1 (5 bases). The ends were cut back, 1 base at V and 0 bases at J, with 11 bases in the middle. The CDR3 runs to 16 residues. Germline V gene sequence: CDR1 SGDLS, CDR2 YYNGEE. The CDR3 reads CASSVTGHSSYNEQFF. CDR3 coding DNA: TGTGCCAGCAGCGTAACAGGACATTCCTCCTACAATGAGCAGTTCTTC.

The chain uses TRBV20-1 and TRBJ1-5; D is possibly TRBD1 (6 bases). Trimming pared 3 bases from V and 3 bases from J, leaving 15 bases between. The CDR3 spans 15 residues. The V gene's germline CDR1 is DFQATT and CDR2 SNEGSKA (reference sequence). In DNA form, the CDR3 reads TGCAGTGCTAGTAGGAAGGACAGTCACAATCAGCCCCAGCATTTT. This gives the protein CSASRKDSHNQPQHF.

This rearrangement joins TRBV11-2 to TRBJ2-3, with 9 bases identical to TRBD2. The CDR3 covers 18 residues. Germline V gives CDR1 SGHAT, CDR2 FQNNGV. J was trimmed by 2 bases and V by 1 base; bases with no gene match: 10. CDR3 loop: CASSLGTVREGLTDTQYF. CDR3 in DNA: TGTGCCAGCAGCTTAGGGACGGTGCGGGAGGGCCTCACAGATACGCAGTATTTT.

This chain uses TRBV6-6 with TRBJ2-7, with 8 nucleotides matching TRBD1. Per the germline V gene, CDR1 is MNHNY and CDR2 is SVGAGI (reference sequence). V gave up 0 bases and J gave up 5 bases; unmatched junction bases: 6. The CDR3 runs to 15 residues. CDR3 in DNA: TGTGCCAGCAGTTACTCGACAGGGGCGAGGAACGAGCAGTACTTC. It translates to CASSYSTGARNEQYF.

This chain joins TRBV28 and TRBJ1-1; possible D gene TRBD1, 6 bases. Trimming shortened V by 10 bases and J by 4 bases, and 13 bases separated the two germline ends. The germline CDR1 and CDR2 sequences are MDHEN and SYDVKM. The length of the CDR3 is 12 residues. The CDR3 reads CATNDRITEAFF. For the CDR3, the DNA is TGTGCCACCAATGACAGGATCACTGAAGCTTTCTTT.

The rearrangement uses TRBV5-1 and TRBJ2-2, with 9 bases lining up with TRBD2. After removal of 3 bases from V and 7 bases from J, the junction contained 7 bases not matched to a gene. The CDR3 runs 15 residues. CDR1 is SGHRS and CDR2 is YFSETQ in the germline V gene. The CDR3 DNA is TGCGCCAGCAGCTCGGAAGCGGGAGGTATCGGGGAGCTGTTTTTT. The encoded protein is CASSSEAGGIGELFF. Complete variable domain (other parts from reference TRBV5-1 and TRBJ2-2): KAGVTQTPRYLIKTRGQQVTLSCSPISGHRSVSWYQQTPGQGLQFLFEYFSETQRNKGNFPGRFSGRQFSNSRSEMNVSTLELGDSALYLCASSSEAGGIGELFFGEGSRLTVL.

The chain has TRBV20-1 and TRBJ2-7; D gene uncertain. This CDR3 spans 12 amino acids. The germline CDR1 and CDR2 sequences are DFQATT and SNEGSKA (reference sequence). With 6 bases removed from V and 7 bases from J, the gap between germline ends came to 16 bases. CDR3 residues: CSAASASREQYF. The CDR3 coding sequence is TGCAGTGCCGCCTCAGCCTCCCGAGAGCAGTACTTC.

This sequence joins TRBV9 and TRBJ1-2, with D uncertain. The ends were cut back, 4 bases at V and 8 bases at J, with 24 bases in the middle. The CDR3 runs 16 residues. Germline V gives CDR1 SGDLS, CDR2 YYNGEE. The CDR3: CASSPTSRTDTEGYTF. The CDR3 nucleotides read TGTGCCAGCAGCCCCACTTCTCGGACGGATACTGAGGGCTACACCTTC.

The chain uses TRBV6-2 or TRBV6-3 and TRBJ2-3; either TRBD1 or TRBD2 may supply D (5 bases each). Trimming cost V 6 bases and J 2 bases, with 12 bases left between them. The CDR3 has 14 amino acids. Germline CDR1 MNHEY, CDR2 SVGEGT. The CDR3 loop is CASSLGPSTDTQYF. The CDR3, as DNA: TGTGCCAGCAGCCTGGGACCATCCACAGATACGCAGTATTTT.

In its sample, this clonotype was seen once. This sequence joins TRBV6-4 and TRBJ1-1, with TRBD1 as a possible D gene (6 bases). CDR3 size: 16 residues. Germline V gene data show CDR1 as MRHNA and CDR2 as SNTAGT. Between the trimmed V and J ends, which lost 6 bases and 0 bases, there was a span of 17 bases. Written as DNA, the CDR3 is TGTGCCAGCAGAAATTACAGGGACCACATGAACACTGAAGCTTTCTTT. Translating it yields CASRNYRDHMNTEAFF.

CDR3 in DNA: TGTGCCACCAGCAGAGATAGAGGAGACTCCTACAATGAGCAGTTCTTC. As protein: CATSRDRGDSYNEQFF. The chain links TRBV15 to TRBJ2-1; D gene ambiguous. V lost 0 bases and J 0 bases, leaving 9 bases between the germline ends. The CDR3 contains 16 residues. In germline, CDR1 is LNHNV, CDR2 YYDKDF (reference sequence).

V gene TRBV5-1 combines with J gene TRBJ2-3; 10 bases fit TRBD2. Germline CDR1 and CDR2: SGHRS and YFSETQ. The CDR3 runs 15 residues. J lost 4 bases, V lost 3 bases, and 5 bases had no gene match. CDR3 protein: CASSWSGGASDTQYF. The CDR3 nucleotides are TGCGCCAGCAGCTGGAGCGGGGGGGCATCAGATACGCAGTATTTT.

This chain uses TRBV5-5 with TRBJ1-2, with no clear D. Trimming left V 1 base short and J 8 bases short, with 9 bases between. The CDR3 length is 12 residues. The germline V gene encodes CDR1 SGHKS and CDR2 YYEKEE (reference sequence). The CDR3 reads CASSLNTEGYTF. The CDR3 DNA follows: TGTGCCAGCAGCTTGAACACAGAGGGCTACACCTTC. The whole variable domain, remainder taken from reference TRBV5-5 and TRBJ1-2, is DAGVTQSPTHLIKTRGQQVTLRCSPISGHKSVSWYQQVLGQGPQFIFQYYEKEERGRGNFPDRFSARQFPNYSSELNVNALLLGDSALYLCASSLNTEGYTFGSGTRLTVV.